This T cell receptor beta chain was recorded in a study of blood T cell repertoires in COVID-19. Study background: Italy, Spain and the United States were the sources of the convalescent and acute COVID-19 samples.

In germline, CDR1 is LGHDT, CDR2 YNNKEL (reference sequence). V was trimmed by 0 bases and J by 1 base, leaving 9 bases between them. The CDR3 loop spans 15 amino acids. Participants classified as exposed had met a COVID-19 case within 2 weeks before study entry. This clone has just a few counts. The method was immunoSEQ multiplex PCR; TCRdb's version includes in-frame clones alone and lacks a portion of them. The sample holds roughly 250,000 clones, 80% to 90% seen once. The J gene is TRBJ1-1, the V gene TRBV3-1 (or the pseudogene TRBV3-2); D remains unclear. Sequenced material: PBMCs or T cells enriched from blood (not recorded which). The clonotype comes from a man aged 50 to 59 who had been exposed to COVID-19. CDR3 in DNA: TGTGCCAGCAGCCAAGATATCCGAGAGAACACTGAAGCTTTCTTT. This encodes CASSQDIRENTEAFF.